Following are 32 T cell receptor beta chains from one sample sequenced in a study of blood T cell repertoires in COVID-19. Method: immunoSEQ multiplex PCR; TCRdb's copy keeps in-frame clones and lacks some. The sample has around 300,000 clones, around 90% seen once. The sequenced sample was PBMCs or T cells enriched from blood (not recorded which). The receptors shown here come from a woman in her 50s who had recovered from COVID-19.

The chain links TRBV5-1 to TRBJ1-2; a weak D match, TRBD1 (5 bases). The V gene's germline CDR1 is SGHRS and CDR2 YFSETQ. The ends were cut back, 0 bases at V and 5 bases at J, with 14 bases in the middle. The CDR3 is 15 residues long. CDR3 nucleotide sequence: TGCGCCAGCAGCTTGGAGCGGGGCGCGAAGTATGGCTACACCTTC. Protein product: CASSLERGAKYGYTF.

This clone was observed a handful of times. The V gene is TRBV7-9, the J gene TRBJ2-7; D may be TRBD1 (5 bases). CDR3 size: 15 residues. Germline V gene lookup returns CDR1 SEHNR and CDR2 FQNEAQ (reference sequence). Trimming took off 3 bases at V and 3 bases at J, with 15 bases between the two ends. The CDR3 protein is CASSLTVPGNYEQYF. DNA of the CDR3: TGTGCCAGCAGCTTGACTGTCCCAGGGAACTACGAGCAGTACTTC.

With respect to this clone: Other DNA sequences in the sample encode the same CDR3. The rearrangement uses TRBV15 and TRBJ1-1; D unclear. With 0 bases removed from V and 5 bases from J, the gap between germline ends came to 4 bases. The CDR3 runs 12 residues. The V gene's germline CDR1 is LNHNV and CDR2 YYDKDF (reference sequence). This chain's CDR3 is CATSRDITEAFF. In nucleotides, the CDR3 is TGTGCCACCAGCAGAGATATTACTGAAGCTTTCTTT.

This rearrangement joins TRBV29-1 to TRBJ2-7; D gene uncertain. Trimming cost V 7 bases and J 2 bases, with 15 bases left between them. CDR1 SQVTM and CDR2 ANQGSEA come from the germline V gene. The CDR3 spans 13 residues. CDR3 bases: TGCAGCGCCGTGCGACAAGCCCCCTACGAGCAGTACTTC. Its protein is CSAVRQAPYEQYF.

This clone has a single count. This sequence joins TRBV6-5 and TRBJ1-5; D is possibly TRBD1 (6 bases). This CDR3 has 15 amino acids. V lost 2 bases, J lost 3 bases, and 11 bases lay in between. CDR1 and CDR2 from the germline V gene are MNHEY and SVGAGI. This CDR3 is CASSYRQGLNQPQHF. For the CDR3, the DNA is TGTGCCAGCAGTTACCGGCAGGGGCTCAATCAGCCCCAGCATTTT.

This chain connects TRBV7-9 to TRBJ1-3; 8 bases match TRBD1. V was clipped by 5 bases and J by 5 bases; unmatched bases: 5. CDR1 SEHNR and CDR2 FQNEAQ come from the germline V gene (reference sequence). This CDR3 has 14 amino acids. The CDR3: CASSPTGARNTIYF. The CDR3 DNA follows: TGTGCCAGCAGCCCGACAGGGGCCCGAAACACCATATATTTT.

This clone appeared once. The chain links TRBV7-2 to TRBJ1-1; perhaps TRBD1 as D (5 bases). Germline loops: CDR1 SGHTA, CDR2 FQGNSA. V lost 2 bases and J lost 5, with 15 bases in between. CDR3 length: 15 amino acids. CDR3 DNA sequence: TGTGCCAGCAGCTTAATTGGGGCAGTTAGGACTGAAGCTTTCTTT. It yields the protein CASSLIGAVRTEAFF.

The chain employs TRBV2 and TRBJ2-7; 7 bases are shared with TRBD1. CDR3 length: 14 amino acids. Germline V gene sequence: CDR1 SNHLY, CDR2 FYNNEI. V was pared by 7 bases and J by 0 bases, with 6 bases of the junction left unmatched. For the CDR3, the DNA is TGTGCCAGCAACAGGGACAGAAGCTCCTACGAGCAGTACTTC. It yields the protein CASNRDRSSYEQYF.

The chain employs TRBV2 and TRBJ2-3, with 9 bases that match TRBD2. V gave up 3 bases and J gave up 3 bases; unmatched junction bases: 4. There are 15 residues in the CDR3. Germline V gene sequence: CDR1 SNHLY, CDR2 FYNNEI. The CDR3 region has the DNA TGTGCCAGCAGTGACGGGGCGGGAGGGACAGATACGCAGTATTTT. This sequence encodes CASSDGAGGTDTQYF.

The CDR3 coding sequence is TGTGCCAGCAGCTCGGTTCACTCTGGAAACACCATATATTTT. Translated: CASSSVHSGNTIYF. The chain employs TRBV6-2 or TRBV6-3 and TRBJ1-3; D gene unclear. The CDR3 has 14 amino acids. Germline lookup yields CDR1 MNHEY and CDR2 SVGEGT. V gave up 6 bases and J gave up 0 bases, with 9 bases separating them.

This clone was seen a single time. J is TRBJ1-4 and V is TRBV2; 7 positions match TRBD1. The CDR3 spans 14 residues. Germline V lookup: CDR1 SNHLY, CDR2 FYNNEI. The V and J ends lost 5 bases and 12 bases, in that order; junction bases with no gene match: 12. The CDR3 region is CASSTSGQRSELFF. CDR3 DNA: TGTGCCAGCAGTACCTCGGGACAGAGGAGTGAACTGTTTTTT. Variable domain in full (rest from reference TRBV2 and TRBJ1-4): EPEVTQTPSHQVTQMGQEVILRCVPISNHLYFYWYRQILGQKVEFLVSFYNNEISEKSEIFDDQFSVERPDGSNFTLKIRSTKLEDSAMYFCASSTSGQRSELFFGSGTQLSVL.

The J gene is TRBJ2-1, the V gene TRBV27; 10 positions agree with TRBD2. This CDR3 is built from 13 residues. J was trimmed by 8 bases and V by 6 bases; bases with no gene match: 4. Germline V CDR1 and CDR2: MNHEY, SMNVEV (reference sequence). CDR3 sequence (DNA): TGTGCCAGCAGGGGACTAGCGTTGCATGAGCAGTTCTTC. Amino acids: CASRGLALHEQFF.

The V gene is TRBV4-3, the J gene TRBJ1-4; the match to TRBD1 covers 8 bases. CDR1 and CDR2 from the germline V gene are LGHNA and YSLEER. With 1 base clipped from V and 8 bases from J, the junction kept 6 bases outside the gene matches. CDR3 size: 15 residues. In DNA form, the CDR3 reads TGCGCCAGCAGCCAAGGGCGACAGGGGAGGGAAAAACTGTTTTTT. This gives the protein CASSQGRQGREKLFF.

In regard to this clone: Other nucleotide sequences from this sample produce the same CDR3. The CDR3 reads CASSIGGNYGYTF. CDR3 nucleotides: TGTGCCAGTAGTATAGGAGGGAACTATGGCTACACCTTC. The chain couples TRBV19 to TRBJ1-2; D gene uncertain. V was shortened by 1 base and J by 2 bases, with 5 bases between the two germline ends. The CDR3 runs to 13 residues. Looked up from germline, CDR1 is LNHDA and CDR2 is SQIVND (reference sequence).

V and J are TRBV11-2 and TRBJ1-1; 9 bases are a match to TRBD1. Germline CDR1 is SGHAT and CDR2 is FQNNGV. The CDR3 sequence is 18 residues long. With 4 bases clipped from V and 0 bases from J, the junction kept 12 bases outside the gene matches. The CDR3 loop is CASSSTGGRIRLNTEAFF. The CDR3 DNA is TGTGCCAGCAGCTCAACAGGGGGCCGTATTCGGTTGAACACTGAAGCTTTCTTT. The full variable domain, with the rest looked up from reference TRBV11-2 and TRBJ1-1, is EAGVAQSPRYKIIEKRQSVAFWCNPISGHATLYWYQQILGQGPKLLIQFQNNGVVDDSQLPKDRFSAERLKGVDSTLKIQPAKLEDSAVYLCASSSTGGRIRLNTEAFFGQGTRLTVV.

CDR3 DNA: TGTGCCAGCAGTCCGAGCGGTGAAGGCTACACCTTC. Residues: CASSPSGEGYTF. The chain couples TRBV28 to TRBJ1-2; D uncertain. Germline assignment: CDR1 MDHEN and CDR2 SYDVKM. Trimming took off 5 bases at V and 8 bases at J, with 12 bases between the two ends. The CDR3 extends over 12 amino acids.

CDR3 amino acids: CSARIQETQYF. The CDR3 DNA reads TGCAGTGCTAGAATACAAGAGACCCAGTACTTC. The chain recombines TRBV20-1 with TRBJ2-5; D remains unclear. V lost 2 bases and J lost 2, with 3 bases in between. CDR1 and CDR2 from the germline V gene are DFQATT and SNEGSKA (reference sequence). This CDR3 spans 11 amino acids.

The chain uses TRBV29-1 and TRBJ2-1; tentative D call: TRBD2 (5 bases). The CDR3 runs 12 residues. Germline-derived CDR1 and CDR2 are SQVTM and ANQGSEA. V shed 5 bases and J shed 5 bases, with 10 bases lying between them. The CDR3 spells CSVLSGNNEQFF. CDR3 nucleotide sequence: TGCAGCGTTCTCAGCGGAAACAATGAGCAGTTCTTC.

With respect to this clone: This same CDR3 is encoded by further DNA sequences in the sample. The J gene is TRBJ2-1, the V gene TRBV5-1; D might be TRBD2 (6 bases). V was clipped by 3 bases and J by 4 bases, with 11 bases between them. Germline V lookup: CDR1 SGHRS, CDR2 YFSETQ. This CDR3 has 14 amino acids. The CDR3 reads CASSSAGGYNEQFF. As DNA, the CDR3 is TGCGCCAGCAGCTCCGCCGGGGGTTACAATGAGCAGTTCTTC.

This CDR3 reads CASSISGTGSYEQYF. CDR3 sequence (DNA): TGTGCCAGCAGCATCTCCGGGACAGGGTCCTACGAGCAGTACTTC. The chain recombines TRBV7-2 with TRBJ2-7; 9 bases align to TRBD1. The CDR3 is 15 amino acids. The V segment lost 5 bases and the J segment 1 base; nucleotides outside the gene matches: 6. Germline CDR1 and CDR2: SGHTA and FQGNSA.

The gene calls are TRBV19 and TRBJ2-1; perhaps TRBD2 as D (6 bases). There are 14 residues in the CDR3. Germline CDR1 is LNHDA and CDR2 is SQIVND (reference sequence). V was clipped by 6 bases and J by 0 bases, with 9 bases between them. The DNA of the CDR3 is TGTGCCAGTAGGGCGGGACCCTCCTACAATGAGCAGTTCTTC. It yields the protein CASRAGPSYNEQFF.

The V gene is TRBV28, the J gene TRBJ2-7; 8 bases fit TRBD2. The CDR3 extends over 15 amino acids. CDR1 is MDHEN, CDR2 SYDVKM, per germline. The V and J ends lost 6 bases and 6 bases, in that order; junction bases with no gene match: 13. This CDR3 reads CASSLPGGRTVEQYF. Written as DNA, the CDR3 is TGTGCCAGCAGCCTCCCCGGCGGGAGGACAGTCGAGCAGTACTTC.

The chain couples TRBV25-1 to TRBJ2-7; D may be TRBD2 (5 bases). This CDR3 is built from 14 residues. The germline CDR1 and CDR2 sequences are MGHDK and SYGVNS. Trimming removed 2 bases from V and 3 bases from J, with 11 bases in between. CDR3 loop: CASSERGLSYEQYF. Written as DNA, the CDR3 is TGTGCCAGCAGTGAACGAGGGCTGAGCTACGAGCAGTACTTC.

This clone was counted once. This chain joins TRBV5-3 and TRBJ1-4; a weak D match, TRBD1 (5 bases). TRBV5-3 belongs to the ORF category, with a function that is uncertain. The CDR3 runs 16 residues. Trimming shortened V by 4 bases and J by 3 bases, and 16 bases separated the two germline ends. Written as DNA, the CDR3 is TGTGCCAGAAGCCTGAACAGGCTCTGCCCTAATGAAAAACTGTTTTTT. Translated, it gives CARSLNRLCPNEKLFF.

This clone was picked up one time. The gene calls are TRBV18 and TRBJ1-1, with D possibly TRBD1 on 5 matching bases. Between the trimmed V and J ends, which lost 3 bases and 0 bases, there was a span of 8 bases. The CDR3 spans 14 residues. Germline CDR1 and CDR2: KGHSH and LQKENI. CDR3 bases: TGTGCCAGCTCACCGGGACTTATGAACACTGAAGCTTTCTTT. Protein: CASSPGLMNTEAFF.

This clone was found once. The CDR3 nucleotides read TGTGCCAGCAGTTTATCCCGACAGGGAAACACTGAAGCTTTCTTT. This codes for CASSLSRQGNTEAFF. The rearrangement links TRBV27 to TRBJ1-1; TRBD1 matches 7 bases. The CDR3 consists of 15 residues. Trimming removed 0 bases from V and 2 bases from J; junction bases left unmatched: 3. Germline CDR1 and CDR2: MNHEY and SMNVEV (reference sequence).

This clone was detected only once. This sequence joins TRBV6-4 and TRBJ2-3; no firm D call. This CDR3 contains 14 residues. Germline V gene sequence: CDR1 MRHNA, CDR2 SNTAGT. Trimming stripped 2 bases from V and 2 bases from J, with 8 bases between. The CDR3 spells CASSDTETTDTQYF. CDR3 sequence (DNA): TGTGCCAGCAGTGACACAGAAACCACAGATACGCAGTATTTT.

The chain couples TRBV28 to TRBJ2-7; no definite D call. V shed 3 bases and J shed 2 bases, with 8 bases lying between them. Germline V lookup: CDR1 MDHEN, CDR2 SYDVKM. The CDR3 is 13 residues long. CDR3 coding DNA: TGTGCCAGCAGTTTGTCCCCGGCCTACGAGCAGTACTTC. This encodes CASSLSPAYEQYF.

This clone was picked up one time. CDR3 amino acids: CASHAPGNTEAFF. For the CDR3, the DNA is TGTGCCAGCCATGCCCCAGGGAACACTGAAGCTTTCTTT. V is TRBV27 and J is TRBJ1-1, with D unresolved. Between the trimmed V and J ends, which lost 8 bases and 1 base, there was a span of 11 bases. This CDR3 comprises 13 residues. Germline CDR1 reads MNHEY; CDR2 reads SMNVEV (reference sequence).

This chain uses TRBV9 with TRBJ1-3; the match to TRBD1 covers 8 bases. This CDR3 is 16 amino acids long. The germline V gene has CDR1 SGDLS and CDR2 YYNGEE. The J segment lost 2 bases and the V segment lost 3 bases, leaving 7 bases of the junction unmatched. CDR3 protein: CASSGPQGAPGNTIYF. In DNA form, the CDR3 reads TGTGCCAGCAGCGGACCCCAGGGGGCGCCTGGAAACACCATATATTTT.

The chain uses TRBV4-3 and TRBJ2-7; 7 bases are a match to TRBD1. The J segment lost 2 bases and the V segment lost 1 base, leaving 2 bases of the junction unmatched. Germline V gene sequence: CDR1 LGHNA, CDR2 YSLEER. CDR3 length: 14 residues. CDR3 sequence (DNA): TGCGCCAGCAGCCAAGTCCAGGGGGCCTACGAGCAGTACTTC. Protein sequence: CASSQVQGAYEQYF.

Written as DNA, the CDR3 is TGTGCCAGCAGCCTGGCTTACACAGGGATTACTAGTTCACCCCTCCACTTT. Protein: CASSLAYTGITSSPLHF. The V and J genes are TRBV14 and TRBJ1-6; a possible D gene is TRBD1 (6 bases). CDR1 and CDR2 (germline): SGHDN, FVKESK. This CDR3 region has 17 residues. Trimming shortened V by 4 bases and J by 9 bases, and 22 bases separated the two germline ends.